Each of the 4 T cell receptor beta chains below was sequenced from the same sample in a study of T cells after somatic rescue of genetic block. The repertoire was sequenced with immunoSEQ multiplex PCR; TCRdb's copy has only in-frame clones and lacks some. This sample yields approximately 58,000 clones, of which roughly 96% are seen a single time; approximately 0.07% belongs to the top ten. The specimen was peripheral blood mononuclear cells (PBMCs). The receptors were sampled from a child less than two years old.

This sequence joins TRBV14 and TRBJ2-7; D is undetermined. Trimming took 5 bases from V and 7 from J, leaving 15 bases between them. The length of the CDR3 is 13 residues. Germline V gene data show CDR1 as SGHDN and CDR2 as FVKESK. This chain's CDR3 is CASSFLYSREQYF. DNA for the CDR3: TGTGCCAGCAGCTTCCTGTATTCAAGGGAGCAGTACTTC.

This chain uses TRBV18 with TRBJ1-5; D might be TRBD1 (5 bases). The CDR3 contains 15 residues. Germline CDR1 KGHSH, CDR2 LQKENI. Trimming took off 3 bases at V and 4 bases at J, with 13 bases between the two ends. CDR3 DNA: TGTGCCAGCTCACCTTCATCGGGGACGAATCAGCCCCAGCATTTT. It specifies CASSPSSGTNQPQHF.

V is TRBV4-2 and J is TRBJ1-3; D is unresolved. The germline gives CDR1 LGHNA, CDR2 YNFKEQ. The CDR3 has 17 amino acids. The V end was cut by 0 bases, the J end by 0 bases, with 12 bases between. The CDR3 bases are TGTGCCAGCAGCCAAGATTTCAATCCGGGCTCTGGAAACACCATATATTTT. Its translation: CASSQDFNPGSGNTIYF.

The V gene is TRBV9, the J gene TRBJ2-1; 9 bases fit TRBD2. This CDR3 comprises 14 residues. The trim removed 0 bases at V and 5 bases at J, leaving 0 bases unmatched. Germline CDR1 is SGDLS and CDR2 is YYNGEE. The DNA of the CDR3 is TGTGCCAGCAGCGTAGGACTAGCGGACAATGAGCAGTTCTTC. Its translation: CASSVGLADNEQFF.